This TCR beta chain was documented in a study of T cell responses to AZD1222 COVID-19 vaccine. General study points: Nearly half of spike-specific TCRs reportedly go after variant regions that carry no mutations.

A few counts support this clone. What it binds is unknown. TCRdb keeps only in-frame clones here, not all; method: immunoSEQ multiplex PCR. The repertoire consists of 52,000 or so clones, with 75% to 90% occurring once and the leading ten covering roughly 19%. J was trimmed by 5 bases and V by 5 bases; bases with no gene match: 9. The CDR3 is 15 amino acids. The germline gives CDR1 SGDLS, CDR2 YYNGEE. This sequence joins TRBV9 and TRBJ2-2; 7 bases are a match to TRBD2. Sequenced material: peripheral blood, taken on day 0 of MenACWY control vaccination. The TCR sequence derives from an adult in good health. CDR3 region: CASSASGAGTGELFF. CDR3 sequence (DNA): TGTGCCAGCAGTGCCAGCGGGGCCGGGACCGGGGAGCTGTTTTTT.